This T cell receptor beta chain was sequenced in a study of identifying expanded T cells in peripheral blood. In this sample, this clone turned up once. Its antigen is not identified. The study, taken as a whole, reports: Over around two and four weeks, about 15 and 19 clones changed, versus 1.2 between replicates. Two-week clone count variance significantly increased as total template count grew.

Sequencing used immunoSEQ multiplex PCR; TCRdb keeps in-frame clones, though not all of them. The data show approximately 85,000 clones, more than 75% seen once. No infections or other immune events were documented during collection. This CDR3 comprises 14 residues. Between the trimmed V and J ends, which lost 1 base and 3 bases, there was a span of 9 bases. From germline, CDR1 is SGHVS and CDR2 FQNEAQ. This sequence joins TRBV7-8 and TRBJ1-2; possible D gene TRBD1, 6 bases. This TCR derives from a person aged 18 to 75 in good health. The sample was blood. CDR3 sequence (DNA): TGTGCCAGCAGCTTAGATGGGGGCTACTATGGCTACACCTTC. It translates to CASSLDGGYYGYTF.